This entry concerns a single T cell receptor (beta chain). Its antigen is still unknown. The sample holds no much larger clone one base away, and base qualities are not on file. The cohort consisted of 666 healthy bone marrow donors. At the time of sampling, all cohort members were nominally healthy, though unrecorded immune exposures were likely present. The donor was CMV seronegative and belonged to the group of 352 seronegative cohort members. A peripheral blood sample was provided by each donor, and peripheral blood mononuclear cells were used for TCR beta sequencing. Genomic DNA was extracted from the blood cell samples with the Qiagen DNeasy Blood Extraction Kit. This sample was taken from a study of cytomegalovirus exposure and HLA in healthy donors (dated by TCRdb to 2015 to 2018). Turning to the overall study: In an earlier analysis of roughly 500 of the donors, 276 Gb of sequence data and 120 million or so unique TCR beta sequences from some 170 million T cells were reported. An early release that covered approximately 600 HLA-typed donors contained approximately 300 gigabases of sequencing data and tens of millions of unique TCR sequences. Among the roughly 370 genotyped donors, 75% to 90% belonged to the genetic ancestry cluster associated with self-reported Caucasian donors. The study aimed to test whether signatures of past pathogen exposure could be identified by cataloging public T cell receptors. The study used immunosequencing to profile the T cell repertoires of hundreds of subjects and linked those repertoires to cytomegalovirus serostatus. In addition to the first cohort of approximately 650 subjects, a separate validation cohort of some 120 different subjects was used. The study combined high-throughput TCR immunosequencing, statistical association of individual TCRs with disease status, and machine learning to predict cytomegalovirus infection status. A later analysis re-examined previously published TCR beta repertoires from several hundred donors and added high-resolution HLA genotyping to investigate patterns of TCR occurrence. The later analysis used no new phenotypic data to find candidate immune exposures, relying instead on TCR beta sequences and their occurrence across donors. To decide whether each TCR beta V gene segment behaved as functional or pseudogenic, an earlier analysis of nearly 600 of the donors relied on high-throughput TCR beta sequencing. Donor age, sex, ethnicity and CMV serostatus were compiled alongside the repertoire data. A later genetic analysis took genome-wide SNP genotypes for about 55% of the 666 donors and used that subset as a discovery cohort. Every discovery cohort repertoire had been produced on one sequencing platform. Class I and class II HLA loci were covered by the typing at four-digit resolution. Typing coverage differed by locus: A, B, C, DRB1 and DQB1 were typed in roughly 620-640 donors, DQA1 in roughly 500, DPA1 in 600 to 610, and DPB1 in around 440. Because of strong linkage in the cohort, five DR-DQ haplotypes were treated as single units for association and clustering. Across around 400 genotyped donors of the cohort, an average of about 250,000 unique TCR beta nucleotide sequences per donor were sequenced, and 15% to 20% of those sequences were non-productive.

Overall study results and their limits: The study gave a list of more than 150 TCR beta chains associated with cytomegalovirus. It was suggested by the authors that the approach could potentially be generalized to other disease states and immunological phenotypes. In a later genetic analysis, a missense DCLRE1C variant was associated with V-gene and J-gene trimming of TCR beta chains, and the association was replicated in an independent cohort. The only immune exposure information available for the cohort was CMV serostatus. Roughly uniform sequencing depth across donors was assumed in presence/absence analyses, although this assumption may not hold. A later analysis reported that several top co-occurrence clusters appeared linked to parvovirus B19, influenza, CMV and Epstein-Barr virus. An earlier analysis of 450 to 750 of the donors showed that most TCR beta V segments appeared in productive rearrangements either about 90% or about 30% of the time, which broadly matched IMGT annotations. A further reported finding was that TCR beta sequences accurately predicted the HLA-A and HLA-B alleles for most subjects in the first cohort. A few of the identified cytomegalovirus-associated TCR beta chains were confirmed in vitro to be specific for cytomegalovirus antigens. The classifier was reported to diagnose cytomegalovirus status with high specificity and sensitivity in both the original cohort and the validation cohort. The 87-base-pair reads could not distinguish some IMGT-functional V segments, including TRBV6-2 and TRBV6-3, so those segments were excluded. Because HLA typing was unavailable for some donors at each locus, only the typed subset was used in association tests. In a later analysis, TCR association rates were found to vary across HLA loci, with the most associated TCRs seen for DRB1 alleles and the fewest for HLA-C alleles. In a later genetic analysis, fewer N-insertions in productive TCRs were reported among donors in an Asian-associated ancestry cluster than the roughly 710-donor mean. Most TCR sequences were observed very rarely across donors, whereas some public TCRs were present in many individuals. Compared with equally common non-associated chains, HLA-associated TCR beta chains in a later analysis were more clonally expanded and had lower generation probabilities. When HLA alleles, especially DR and DQ, strongly co-occurred, attributing TCR associations to individual alleles was difficult. In a later analysis, about 16,000 TCR beta sequences were associated with specific HLA alleles at a false discovery rate of 0.05. Linkage disequilibrium might explain the correlated functional status among segregating V segments, but an unknown experimental factor could not be excluded. A later analysis found that most CMV-associated TCR beta chains appeared HLA-restricted, with HLA associations seemingly driven largely by CMV exposure. In this cohort, only TCR beta chains were sequenced, and detectable features were limited by the absence of alpha or paired-chain data. A cluster of highly shared sequence variants was judged likely to represent a technical artifact of the sequencing pipeline. Because counts were too low, 15 to 20 rarely observed V segments, including chromosome 9 orphons, were left out of the earlier analysis of approximately 500 of the donors.

The receptor library was made with the immunoSEQ multiplex PCR assay. The multiplex PCR relied on a mix of 60 forward primers for TCR Vbeta segments and 13 reverse primers for TCR Jbeta segments. Amplification of the CDR3 region of rearranged TCR beta genes was performed with a multiplex PCR assay on genomic DNA. Amplified TCR beta libraries were sequenced as 87-base-pair reads on the Illumina HiSeq System. From the authors' description of their analysis: A later analysis tallied roughly 80 million unique TCR beta chains across the 666 repertoires, and some 10 million of those chains were shared by two or more donors. Raw reads were error-corrected and collapsed into unique sequences by a nearest-neighbor algorithm in which closely related sequences were merged to remove PCR and sequencing errors. Alignment of CDR3 sequences to IMGT reference sequences was used to assign V, D and J gene segments. For a sequence to be retained, a match of at least six nucleotides to both a V gene segment and a J gene segment was required. Rearrangements were classified as productive when the CDR3 lacked stop codons and remained in frame with V and J, and all other rearrangements were classified as non-productive. CDR3 was defined according to IMGT convention as the region running from the second conserved V-encoded cysteine to the conserved J-encoded phenylalanine. Sequences without an unambiguous match to a single V gene segment were excluded from the earlier analysis of about 600 of the donors. An earlier analysis of approximately 590 of the donors classified V segments as functional when productive rearrangements were above 56.7% and as segregating when the standard deviation between donors was above 5%. A statistical classification framework was built for diagnosing cytomegalovirus status from the catalog of TCR beta chain sequences. A later analysis assigned V and J genes by comparing TCR nucleotide sequences with IMGT/GENE-DB human TR gene sequences. In a later analysis, CDR3 sequences and most-parsimonious VDJ recombination scenarios were assigned using the TCRdist pipeline. In a later analysis, every TCR beta chain was defined by the combination of its CDR3 amino acid sequence and its V-gene family, and reads without a unique V-gene family were dropped. As a way to deal with suspected cross-contamination and a sequencing artifact, a later analysis dropped nearly 600 nucleotide sequences that were highly shared and had low generation probability. A later analysis calculated a clonal expansion index for each public chain from normalized within-repertoire ranks of inferred template counts. In a later analysis, generation probabilities were computed using a VDJ recombination model fitted to out-of-frame rearrangements, and the results were checked against IGoR. In a later analysis, TCR-TCR, TCR-HLA and TCR-CMV co-occurrence was scored with hypergeometric tests, and a repertoire-size bias correction was applied to TCR pairs. False discovery rates were estimated in a later analysis by permuting HLA or CMV assignments 20 times. A later analysis grouped co-occurring TCRs with DBSCAN, adding TCRdist sequence similarity when clustering within HLA-allele-positive subsets. Repertoires with fewer than 30,000 or more than 120,000 public chains were left out of co-occurrence clustering, as were five repertoires with anomalous nucleotide sharing. Imported from immuneACCESS, the table was reduced by TCRdb to in-frame sequences with V and J called. These copies leave out some clones; in studies compared against another copy, an unresolved V gene accounts for under half, and the cause of the remainder is not known. Clonal size and the V and J genes are those of that table, whereas D and trimming came from the DNA. The sample table lists about 130,000 clones, approximately 80% of them with a count of one. In total, the top ten clones hold roughly 2.5% of the sample.

V and J are truncated by 6 bases and 5 bases respectively, leaving an intervening sequence of 19 bases. For CDR1 and CDR2, the germline V gene lists MRHNA and SNTAGT. The cysteine opens and the phenylalanine closes a CDR3 of 15 amino acids. The DNA shown is the 45-base CDR3, in frame from base 1. Sequencing used PBMCs. The V gene is TRBV6-4 and the J gene is TRBJ1-2; TRBD1 might be the D gene, on 6 matching bases. This clonotype originated in a man aged 45-60 years in good health and CMV-seronegative. The nucleotides read TGTGCCAGCAGCCCGACTCCCGACAGGAGATATGGCTACACCTTC. Its protein is CASSPTPDRRYGYTF.